This TCR beta chain was recorded in a study of regulatory T cells in long-lasting Graves disease (dated by TCRdb to the early 2020s). Some background on the complete study: Patients with newly diagnosed Graves' disease had been on antithyroid drugs for under 3 months. Peripheral blood TCR sequencing and RNA sequencing compared persistent Graves' disease patients with newly diagnosed Graves' disease patients. The study was registered as a clinical trial and conducted in China. A total of some 33 samples were covered by TCR sequencing, comprising some 13 persistent and roughly 20 newly diagnosed Graves' disease patients.

Findings and caveats that apply to the study as a whole: Compared with newly diagnosed patients, patients with persistent Graves' disease had lower TCR Shannon entropy and fewer highly expanded clones, which suggests clonal expansion. The authors acknowledged the small sample size as a limitation that may reduce accuracy. Persistent disease showed preferential use of TRBV28, TRBJ1-2 and TRBJ2-5, whereas newly diagnosed disease favored TRBV20-1 and TRBJ2-1. Peripheral blood alone was examined, since thyroid tissue, which constituted the primary lesion, could not be accessed. Sequencing and analysis were limited to the TCR beta chain. Patients with persistent disease shared more public clonotypes (about 3,000) than newly diagnosed patients did (more than 900).

In the case of this clonotype: What this receptor recognizes is not known. Mismatch with germline at one junction end may stem from a read error.

The CDR3 holds 18 amino acids from the cysteine to the phenylalanine. Kept here is only the CDR3 DNA, which spans 54 bases and is read in frame from base 1. The time point label here, explained by the study, means: newly diagnosed GD, antithyroid drugs for less than 3 months. For both TCR sequencing and RNA sequencing, RNA was extracted from PBMCs using TRIzol. The diagnosis of Graves' disease was made according to American Thyroid Association guidelines. Patients for the study were recruited at an endocrinology department in Xi'an, China. Each patient gave approximately 10 milliliters of peripheral blood, collected in an EDTA anticoagulant tube. PBMCs were isolated by Ficoll Paque Plus density gradient separation without further T cell sorting. An Agilent 2100 Bioanalyzer and agarose gel were used to check RNA quality, while a NanoDrop 2000 measured RNA concentration. Libraries came from multiplex PCR. TCRdb names Illumina HiSeq 4000 as the instrument used. TCR beta libraries were built with iRepertoire HTBI primers and Arm-PCR amplification of CDR3 regions. Gel purification was performed on PCR products prior to sequencing. Concerning the study's data processing: Across samples, roughly 60 TRBV and 14 TRBJ segments were identified and used for gene usage analysis of CDR3 amino acid clonotypes. COPE and FqMerger were used to merge filtered high-quality paired reads into contigs. BLAST was used to align contigs to IMGT TRBV, TRBD and TRBJ reference genes, and CDR3 was defined according to IMGT. Clonotypes above 0.1% frequency were classified as highly expanded clones. Shannon entropy served as the measure of repertoire diversity, while the Gini coefficient captured V-J evenness. A clonotype was considered public if more than one individual shared it. The raw public reads went through TCRdb reprocessing: fastp at Q25, MiXCR clone calling, in-frame beta chains kept. Records with the same CDR3 protein are collapsed into one entry carrying the most frequent genes and DNA. Clone size and V and J calls follow TCRdb, not the original study. For this sample there are hundreds of thousands of distinct CDR3 sequences; approximately 15% appear just once. The top ten clones comprise roughly 30% of the sample.

These same data were also listed under a study on T cells in Graves' hyperthyroidism and ophthalmopathy. In that second paper, the authors write: Stable Graves' hyperthyroidism was defined as the absence of progression to ophthalmopathy over 18 months of follow-up. Hyperthyroidism patients were newly diagnosed, with disease duration under 2 months, and aged 18 to 65 years. Any patient with an uncontrolled infection, another autoimmune disease, pregnancy or lactation was excluded. Clinical symptoms, serum thyroxine and TRAb, thyroid ultrasound, and orbital computed tomography formed the basis for the diagnoses. For the first round of RT-PCR on the TCR CDR3, the HTBI primer set was used together with the Qiagen OneStep RT-PCR kit. Most expanded thyroid clonotypes (frequency above 0.001) were also found in blood, which suggests that blood repertoires may mirror thyroid immune responses. A model built on a 13 V-J signature distinguished ophthalmopathy from stable hyperthyroidism, reaching about 88% sensitivity and under 84% specificity in cross-validation and 80%/75% in testing. In validation, the model predicted progression to ophthalmopathy with 65% to 71% sensitivity and less than 75% specificity, a median of around 6.6 months before onset. To identify distinguishing TCR V-J signatures, a discovery cohort of about 100 patients was used, comprising approximately 40 with Graves' ophthalmopathy and some 60 with stable Graves' hyperthyroidism. An independent validation cohort of about 20 hyperthyroidism patients and approximately 15 patients who later progressed to ophthalmopathy tested prospective prediction of ophthalmopathy. The 75 to 100 discovery patients were randomly divided into training and test sets at a 7:3 ratio. The study also compared thyroid tissue and blood T-cell repertoires from about six Graves' hyperthyroidism patients. Following sampling, methimazole starting at 30 mg daily was given to hyperthyroidism patients, and high-dose intravenous methylprednisolone was given to ophthalmopathy patients. The libraries were constructed in a second round of multiplex PCR and then size-selected and purified. Sequencing of the libraries was done on an Illumina HiSeq2000 using paired-end 100 bp reads. SOAPnuke was used to process the raw data, removing reads that contained adapters or uncalled bases, had a mean Phred below 15, or lacked an exact match to the constant primer or identifier. High-quality paired reads were merged with COPE v1.2.5, and unique nucleotide sequences were defined as clonotypes. Clonotypes were aligned to IMGT TRBV, TRBD and TRBJ reference segments using MiTCR v1.1. Only V-J combinations with frequency above 0.0001, covering 99.2% of repertoires, were analysed. The TCS score was defined as F50 (clonal expansion) divided by E x V (chaos), with BLOSUM62-based TCRdist calculated between CDR3 peptides within each V-J. Welch's t-statistics and random forest reduced around 510 V-J features to roughly 13, which were used in a naive Bayes classifier (R e1071). Sample size was not statistically predetermined, and blinding of investigators to group allocation was not performed. The paper reports TCR Vbeta CDR3 sequencing of some 140 peripheral blood samples: around 45 ophthalmopathy, under 80 hyperthyroidism and around 17 progressor patients.

Sample: peripheral blood mononuclear cells (PBMCs), taken at new diagnosis, from a patient treated with antithyroid drugs. The receptor was derived from a man aged 40-50 years with Graves disease. Donor details come from another sample of the same person, matched by shared clones. The sequence links TRBV12-3 or TRBV12-4 to TRBJ2-2; 16 central bases correspond to TRBD2. The DNA sequence is given as TGTGCCAGCAGTTCGGAGGAGGGACTAGCGGGGGGGCATGGGGGGCTGTTTTTT. Its product reads: CASSSEEGLAGGHGGLFF.